These T cell receptor beta chains were read from a single sample in a study of shared clonotypes between healthy human individuals. Sequenced by immunoSEQ multiplex PCR; TCRdb stores in-frame clones only, minus some. Of 2 million to 3 million clones detected, under 95% appear once; the ten largest clones hold 0.36%. Material for sequencing was naive CD4+ T cells from PBMCs. The receptors derive from a man aged 18 to 30 in good health. Some clones in this sample may be carry-over from other donors' samples. Each CDR3 is given with its conserved first and last residue. Expanded clones get a size class; other rows say once, few or many, or leave the size out.

j_call	v_call	clone_size	cdr3_aa
TRBJ1-1	TRBV5-1	once	CASSLGGSMNTEAFF
TRBJ2-6	TRBV30	.	CAWSVTASGANVLTF
TRBJ2-7	TRBV7-2	.	CASSRQTGRNDEQYF
TRBJ1-1	TRBV7-6	.	CASSLGQGRVRTEAFF
TRBJ1-3	TRBV7-2	.	CASSNGAGNTIYF
TRBJ2-1	TRBV11-3	.	CASSPYSGTGSYNEQFF
TRBJ1-1	TRBV7-9	.	CASSLGAGTGNTEAFF
TRBJ2-5	TRBV12-1	.	CASSLSRDRGERETQYF
TRBJ2-7	TRBV10-3	.	CAISPGQDTSYEQYF
TRBJ2-3	TRBV27	.	CASSYTGRRVADTQYF
TRBJ1-5	TRBV20-1	.	CSALQNQPQHF
TRBJ2-5	TRBV9	.	CASSPHRGGETQYF
TRBJ2-1	TRBV25-1	.	CASSGGLAEFF
TRBJ2-2	TRBV5-1	.	CASRGDRANTGELFF
TRBJ2-7	TRBV5-1	.	CASSFNAGAPIEQYF
TRBJ2-1	TRBV5-1	.	CASTLLAGAYNEQFF
TRBJ2-6	TRBV7-9	.	CASSSQTGTFSGANVLTF
TRBJ2-7	TRBV7-2	.	CASSYGTGRYEQYF
TRBJ1-2	TRBV28	.	CASSNTGAYGYTF
TRBJ2-1	TRBV7-2	.	CASSRGRGYNEQFF
TRBJ2-6	TRBV27	.	CASSSGQVNFGGANVLTF
TRBJ2-2	TRBV9	.	CASSVVGGGGTGELFF
TRBJ2-6	TRBV6-5	.	CASSYQGANVLTF
TRBJ2-5	TRBV29-1	.	CSALGPGETQYF
TRBJ2-1	TRBV18	.	CASSLRGSGRDEQFF
TRBJ2-7	TRBV28	.	CASSTPDSGRAREQYF
TRBJ1-1	TRBV18	.	CASSPRTGGLDTEAFF
TRBJ2-3	TRBV11-3	.	CASSPTSGSWDTQYF
TRBJ2-1	TRBV5-1	.	CASSLTSGSTYEQFF
TRBJ1-1	TRBV6-1	.	CASRRLGNGHTEAFF
TRBJ2-7	TRBV28	.	CASSPGTGAPEQYF
TRBJ2-1	TRBV12-5	once	CASQKREVGRGEQFF
TRBJ2-3	TRBV6-6	.	CASSSSGDYSAQYF
TRBJ2-7	TRBV2	.	CASTGTLEIRYEQYF
TRBJ2-5	TRBV28	.	CASNRRETQYF
TRBJ1-2	TRBV4-1	.	CASSQDSRGKAGYTF
TRBJ1-6	TRBV4-1	.	CASSQDRVLPYNSPLHF
TRBJ2-7	TRBV28	.	CASSLTATYEQYF
TRBJ1-4	TRBV19	.	CATSSGNQGEKLFF
TRBJ2-1	TRBV9	.	CASSVASSGRYNEQFF
TRBJ1-4	TRBV5-1	few	CASSLEGGNEKLFF
TRBJ2-2	TRBV28	.	CASGGRDTGELFF
TRBJ2-1	TRBV6-5	.	CASRRGSEQFF
TRBJ1-1	TRBV7-3	.	CASSLWGLDTEAFF
TRBJ2-7	TRBV6-1	.	CASRTGHLYGQYF
TRBJ1-4	TRBV2	.	CASGGGTNEKLFF
TRBJ2-2	TRBV6-1	.	CASSLTGANTGELFF
TRBJ2-5	TRBV10-3	.	CAISRTEYQETQYF
TRBJ1-4	TRBV25-1	.	CASSERGQTNEKLFF
TRBJ2-3	TRBV5-4	.	CASTGGTSGGYTDTQYF
TRBJ1-2	TRBV18	.	CASSPYNREYGYTF
TRBJ2-7	TRBV7-6	.	CASSSGGSRYEQYF
TRBJ1-2	TRBV11-2	.	CASSLDGTASDGRGYTF